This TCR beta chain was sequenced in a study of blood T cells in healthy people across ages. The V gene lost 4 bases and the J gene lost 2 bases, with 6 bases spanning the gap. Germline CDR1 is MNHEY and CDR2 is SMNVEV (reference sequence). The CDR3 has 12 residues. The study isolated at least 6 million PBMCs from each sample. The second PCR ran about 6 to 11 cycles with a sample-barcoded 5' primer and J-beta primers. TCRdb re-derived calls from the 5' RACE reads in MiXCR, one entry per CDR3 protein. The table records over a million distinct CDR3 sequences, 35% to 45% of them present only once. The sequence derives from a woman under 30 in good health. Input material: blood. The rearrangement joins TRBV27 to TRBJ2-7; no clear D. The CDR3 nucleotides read TGTGCCAGCAGTTCTCTGCCCTACGAGCAGTACTTC. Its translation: CASSSLPYEQYF.